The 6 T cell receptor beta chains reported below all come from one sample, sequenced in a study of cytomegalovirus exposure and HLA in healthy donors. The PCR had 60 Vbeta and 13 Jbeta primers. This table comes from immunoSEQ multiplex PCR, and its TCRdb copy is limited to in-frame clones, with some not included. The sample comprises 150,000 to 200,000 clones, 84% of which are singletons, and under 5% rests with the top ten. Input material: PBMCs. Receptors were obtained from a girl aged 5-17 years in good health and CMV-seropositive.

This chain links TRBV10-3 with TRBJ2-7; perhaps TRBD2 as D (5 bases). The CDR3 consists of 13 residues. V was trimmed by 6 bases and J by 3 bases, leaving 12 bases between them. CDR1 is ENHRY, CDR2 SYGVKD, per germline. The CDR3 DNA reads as TGTGCCATCAGAGGATTACTAGGCTACGAGCAGTACTTC. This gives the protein CAIRGLLGYEQYF.

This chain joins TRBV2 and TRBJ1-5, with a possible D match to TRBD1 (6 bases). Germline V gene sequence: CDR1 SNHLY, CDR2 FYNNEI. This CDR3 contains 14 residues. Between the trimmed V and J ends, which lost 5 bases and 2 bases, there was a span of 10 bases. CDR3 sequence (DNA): TGTGCCAGCAGTCAGGGGTCGGGCAATCAGCCCCAGCATTTT. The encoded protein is CASSQGSGNQPQHF.

CDR3: CASRHADSYEQYF. CDR3 DNA: TGTGCCAGTAGGCACGCAGACTCCTACGAGCAGTACTTC. The rearrangement uses TRBV19 and TRBJ2-7, with D uncertain. With 6 bases removed from V and 0 bases from J, the gap between germline ends came to 9 bases. Germline V gene lookup returns CDR1 LNHDA and CDR2 SQIVND (reference sequence). The CDR3 spans 13 residues.

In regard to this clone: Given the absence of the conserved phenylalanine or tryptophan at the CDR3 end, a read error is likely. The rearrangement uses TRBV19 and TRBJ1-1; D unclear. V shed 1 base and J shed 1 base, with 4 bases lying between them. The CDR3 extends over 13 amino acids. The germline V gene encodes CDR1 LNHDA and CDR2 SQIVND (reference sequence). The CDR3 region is CASSIGRNTEAFL. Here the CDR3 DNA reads TGTGCCAGTAGTATAGGGCGGAACACTGAAGCTTTCCTT.

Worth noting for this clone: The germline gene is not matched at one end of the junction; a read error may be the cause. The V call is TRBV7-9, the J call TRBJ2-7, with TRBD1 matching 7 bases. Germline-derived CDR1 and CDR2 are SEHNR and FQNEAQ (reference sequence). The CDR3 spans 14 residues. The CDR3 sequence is CSSSSRGQFYEQYF. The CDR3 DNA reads TGTTCCAGCAGCTCAAGGGGGCAGTTCTACGAGCAGTACTTC.

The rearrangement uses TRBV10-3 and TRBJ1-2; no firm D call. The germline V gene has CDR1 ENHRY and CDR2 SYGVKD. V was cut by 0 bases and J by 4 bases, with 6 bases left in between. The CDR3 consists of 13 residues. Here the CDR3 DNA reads TGTGCCATCAGTGAGTCCTTATTCTATGGCTACACCTTC. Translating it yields CAISESLFYGYTF.